The present entry profiles one T cell receptor beta chain with its context. The data were obtained in a study of cytomegalovirus exposure and HLA in healthy donors. PCR involved 60 Vbeta and 13 Jbeta primers. The protocol was immunoSEQ multiplex PCR, while the TCRdb copy is restricted to in-frame clones and leaves out a portion. The data hold 90,000 to 100,000 clones, with 60% to 80% observed a single time. The V gene's germline CDR1 is GTSNPN and CDR2 SVGIG (reference sequence). The CDR3 contains 14 residues. Trimming stripped 3 bases from V and 7 bases from J, with 16 bases between. The source is a female donor in good health and CMV-seronegative. The rearrangement joins TRBV30 to TRBJ2-4; tentatively, D is TRBD1 (6 bases). Sequencing was done on a sample of PBMCs. CDR3 loop: CAWRSWGRRNIQYF. The CDR3 DNA reads as TGTGCCTGGAGGTCATGGGGGCGCAGGAACATTCAGTACTTC.